What follows is one TCR beta chain and its context. As yet, its antigen is unknown. This sample stems from a study of post-analysis software for immune sequencing data. Study-level information: As for disease course, relapsing-remitting, secondary progressive and progressive-relapsing multiple sclerosis were all included.

Trimming removed 4 bases at V and 3 bases at J, with 22 bases between. CDR1 SGDLS and CDR2 YYNGEE come from the germline V gene. The CDR3 extends over 18 amino acids. Findings and limits, study-wide: Several TRBV segments (TRBV5-6, TRBV5-1 and TRBV20-1 among them) occurred more frequently in patients than in controls. Multiple sclerosis patients had significantly lower normalized Chao1 diversity than controls.

Unique molecular identifiers were present in the TCR beta cDNA libraries. Each sample of roughly 0.85 to 11 million input T cells yielded around 500,000 cDNA molecules, so each molecule approximated one T cell. MiXCR, applied by TCRdb to the PCR reads, yields one record per CDR3 protein. The repertoire has under 200,000 distinct CDR3 sequences, 35% to 40% of them found once; the top ten carry under 30%. This chain links TRBV9 with TRBJ1-4; unclear D gene. The starting material was blood, obtained after autologous hematopoietic stem cell transplantation. The receptor was derived from a girl between 5 and 17 years old with multiple sclerosis. CDR3 sequence reads: CASSTAGSGPHSNEKLFF. For the CDR3, the DNA is TGTGCCAGCAGCACCGCAGGTTCAGGCCCCCACTCTAATGAAAAACTGTTTTTT.